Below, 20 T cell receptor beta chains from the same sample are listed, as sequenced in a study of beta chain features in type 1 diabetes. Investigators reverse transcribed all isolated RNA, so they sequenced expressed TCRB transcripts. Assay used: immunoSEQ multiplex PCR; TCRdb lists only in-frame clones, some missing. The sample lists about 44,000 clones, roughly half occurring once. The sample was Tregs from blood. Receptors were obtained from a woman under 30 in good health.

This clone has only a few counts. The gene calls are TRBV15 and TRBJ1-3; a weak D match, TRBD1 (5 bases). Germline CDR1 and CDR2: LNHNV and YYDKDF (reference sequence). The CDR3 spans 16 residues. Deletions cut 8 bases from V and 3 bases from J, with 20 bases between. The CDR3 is CATSTRRGESGNTIYF. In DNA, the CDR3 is TGTGCCACCTCCACCCGGCGGGGGGAAAGTGGAAACACCATATATTTT. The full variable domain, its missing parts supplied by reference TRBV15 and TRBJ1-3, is DAMVIQNPRYQVTQFGKPVTLSCSQTLNHNVMYWYQQKSSQAPKLLFHYYDKDFNNEADTPDNFQSRRPNTSFCFLDIRSPGLGDTAMYLCATSTRRGESGNTIYFGEGSWLTVV.

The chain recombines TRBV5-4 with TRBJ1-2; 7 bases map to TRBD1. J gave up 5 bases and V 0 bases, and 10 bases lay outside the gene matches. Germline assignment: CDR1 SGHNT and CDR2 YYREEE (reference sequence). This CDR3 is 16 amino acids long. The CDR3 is CASSLGGGQALYGYTF. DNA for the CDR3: TGTGCCAGCAGCTTGGGGGGCGGACAGGCCCTATATGGCTACACCTTC. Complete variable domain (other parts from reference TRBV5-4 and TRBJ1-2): ETGVTQSPTHLIKTRGQQVTLRCSSQSGHNTVSWYQQALGQGPQFIFQYYREEENGRGNFPPRFSGLQFPNYSSELNVNALELDDSALYLCASSLGGGQALYGYTFGSGTRLTVV.

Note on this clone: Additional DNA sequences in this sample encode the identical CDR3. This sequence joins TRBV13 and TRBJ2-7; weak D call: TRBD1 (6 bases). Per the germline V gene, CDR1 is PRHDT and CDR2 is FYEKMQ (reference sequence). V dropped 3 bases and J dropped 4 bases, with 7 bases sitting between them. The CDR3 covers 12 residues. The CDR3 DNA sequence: TGTGCCAGCAGCTTCCAGGGGTACGAGCAGTACTTC. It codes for CASSFQGYEQYF.

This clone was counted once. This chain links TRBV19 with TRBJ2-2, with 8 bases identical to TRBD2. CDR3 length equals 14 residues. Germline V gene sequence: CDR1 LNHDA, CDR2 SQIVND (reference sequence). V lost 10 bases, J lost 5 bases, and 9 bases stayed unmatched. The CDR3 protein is CATPASGLTGELFF. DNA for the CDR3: TGTGCCACCCCCGCTAGCGGGTTAACCGGGGAGCTGTTTTTT.

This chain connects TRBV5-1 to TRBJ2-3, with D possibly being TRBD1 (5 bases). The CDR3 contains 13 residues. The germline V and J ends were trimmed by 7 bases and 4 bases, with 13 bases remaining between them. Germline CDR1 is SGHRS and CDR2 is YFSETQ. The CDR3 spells CASAVRGPDTQYF. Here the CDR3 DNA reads TGCGCCAGCGCGGTAAGGGGCCCAGATACGCAGTATTTT.

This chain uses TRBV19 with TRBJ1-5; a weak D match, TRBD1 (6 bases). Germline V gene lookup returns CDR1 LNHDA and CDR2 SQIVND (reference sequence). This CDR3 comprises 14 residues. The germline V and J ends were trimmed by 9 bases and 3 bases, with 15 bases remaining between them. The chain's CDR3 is CASTGLNINQPQHF. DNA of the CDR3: TGTGCCAGCACAGGGTTGAATATCAATCAGCCCCAGCATTTT. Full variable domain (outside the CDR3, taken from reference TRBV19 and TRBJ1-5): DGGITQSPKYLFRKEGQNVTLSCEQNLNHDAMYWYRQDPGQGLRLIYYSQIVNDFQKGDIAEGYSVSREKKESFPLTVTSAQKNPTAFYLCASTGLNINQPQHFGDGTRLSIL.

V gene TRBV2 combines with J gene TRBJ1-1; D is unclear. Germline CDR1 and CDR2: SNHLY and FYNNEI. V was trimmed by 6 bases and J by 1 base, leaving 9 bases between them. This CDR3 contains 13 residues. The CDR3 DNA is TGTGCCAGCAGACCGCAAGCGAACACTGAAGCTTTCTTT. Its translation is CASRPQANTEAFF.

The CDR3 loop is CASFLQGDSGANVLTF. CDR3 DNA: TGTGCCTCCTTTTTACAGGGAGACTCTGGGGCCAACGTCCTGACTTTC. The genes are TRBV30 and TRBJ2-6; TRBD1 is a possible D gene (6 bases). The CDR3 is 16 residues long. The ends were cut back, 7 bases at V and 0 bases at J, with 16 bases in the middle. Germline CDR1 reads GTSNPN; CDR2 reads SVGIG (reference sequence).

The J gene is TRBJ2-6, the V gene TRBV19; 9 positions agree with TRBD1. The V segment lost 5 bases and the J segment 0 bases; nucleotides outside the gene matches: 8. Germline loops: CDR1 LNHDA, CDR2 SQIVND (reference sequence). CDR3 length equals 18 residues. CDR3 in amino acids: CASSPRTGAASGANVLTF. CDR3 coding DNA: TGTGCCAGTAGTCCACGGACAGGGGCCGCCTCTGGGGCCAACGTCCTGACTTTC.

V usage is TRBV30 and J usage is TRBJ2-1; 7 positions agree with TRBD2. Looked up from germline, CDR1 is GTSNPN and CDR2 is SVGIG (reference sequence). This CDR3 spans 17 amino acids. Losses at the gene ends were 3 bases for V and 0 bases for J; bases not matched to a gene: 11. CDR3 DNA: TGTGCCTGGAGCCCGCCAACTAGCGCCAGCTCCTACAATGAGCAGTTCTTC. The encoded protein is CAWSPPTSASSYNEQFF. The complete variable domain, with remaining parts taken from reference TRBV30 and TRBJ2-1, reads SQTIHQWPATLVQPVGSPLSLECTVEGTSNPNLYWYRQAAGRGLQLLFYSVGIGQISSEVPQNLSASRPQDRQFILSSKKLLLSDSGFYLCAWSPPTSASSYNEQFFGPGTRLTVL.

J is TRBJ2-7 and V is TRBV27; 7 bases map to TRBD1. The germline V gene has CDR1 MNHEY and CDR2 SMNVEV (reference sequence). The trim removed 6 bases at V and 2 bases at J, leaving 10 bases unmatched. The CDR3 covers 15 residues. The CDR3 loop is CASSPRQGYPYEQYF. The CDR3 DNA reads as TGTGCCAGCAGCCCTAGACAGGGTTATCCCTACGAGCAGTACTTC.

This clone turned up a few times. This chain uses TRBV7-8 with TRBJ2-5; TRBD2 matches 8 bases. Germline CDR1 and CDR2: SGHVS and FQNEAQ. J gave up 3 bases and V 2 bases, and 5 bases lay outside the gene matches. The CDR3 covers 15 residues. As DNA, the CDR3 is TGTGCCAGCAGCTTACTGATACTAGCGGAAGAGACCCAGTACTTC. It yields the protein CASSLLILAEETQYF.

The CDR3 reads CASSLRRDEQYF. The CDR3 coding sequence is TGTGCCAGCAGCTTGCGGCGGGACGAGCAGTACTTC. The chain couples TRBV7-9 to TRBJ2-7; a weak D match, TRBD2 (5 bases). The CDR3 sequence is 12 residues long. Germline V gene sequence: CDR1 SEHNR, CDR2 FQNEAQ (reference sequence). Trimming shortened V by 3 bases and J by 5 bases, and 8 bases separated the two germline ends.

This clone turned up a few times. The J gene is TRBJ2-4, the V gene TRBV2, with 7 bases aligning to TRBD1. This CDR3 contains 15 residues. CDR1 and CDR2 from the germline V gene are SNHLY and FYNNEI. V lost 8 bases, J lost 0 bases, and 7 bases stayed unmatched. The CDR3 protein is CASRVRGLAKNIQYF. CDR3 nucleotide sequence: TGTGCCAGCCGGGTTAGGGGGCTAGCCAAAAACATTCAGTACTTC.

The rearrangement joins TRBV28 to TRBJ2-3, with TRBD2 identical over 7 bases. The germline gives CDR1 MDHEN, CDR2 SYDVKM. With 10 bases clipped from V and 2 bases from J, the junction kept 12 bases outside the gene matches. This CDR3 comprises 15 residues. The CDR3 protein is CATRRGRWATDTQYF. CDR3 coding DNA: TGTGCCACCAGACGCGGGAGATGGGCCACAGATACGCAGTATTTT. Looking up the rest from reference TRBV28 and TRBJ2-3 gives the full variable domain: DVKVTQSSRYLVKRTGEKVFLECVQDMDHENMFWYRQDPGLGLRLIYFSYDVKMKEKGDIPEGYSVSREKKERFSLILESASTNQTSMYLCATRRGRWATDTQYFGPGTRLTVL.

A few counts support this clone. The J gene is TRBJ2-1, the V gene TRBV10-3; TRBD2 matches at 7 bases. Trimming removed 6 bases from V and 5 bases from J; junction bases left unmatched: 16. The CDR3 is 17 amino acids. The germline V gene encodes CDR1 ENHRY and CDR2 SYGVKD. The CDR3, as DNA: TGTGCCATCAGGCCTCCCTCCTTAGGGGAGGGCCACAATGAGCAGTTCTTC. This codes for CAIRPPSLGEGHNEQFF.

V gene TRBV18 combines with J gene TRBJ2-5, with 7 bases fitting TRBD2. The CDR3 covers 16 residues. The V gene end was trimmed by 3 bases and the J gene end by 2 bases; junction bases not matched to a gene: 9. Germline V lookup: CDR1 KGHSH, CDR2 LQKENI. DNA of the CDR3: TGTGCCAGCTCACCGGCGGGGGTAACAGGTCAAGAGACCCAGTACTTC. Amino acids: CASSPAGVTGQETQYF. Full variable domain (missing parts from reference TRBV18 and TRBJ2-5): NAGVMQNPRHLVRRRGQEARLRCSPMKGHSHVYWYRQLPEEGLKFMVYLQKENIIDESGMPKERFSAEFPKEGPSILRIQQVVRGDSAAYFCASSPAGVTGQETQYFGPGTRLLVL.

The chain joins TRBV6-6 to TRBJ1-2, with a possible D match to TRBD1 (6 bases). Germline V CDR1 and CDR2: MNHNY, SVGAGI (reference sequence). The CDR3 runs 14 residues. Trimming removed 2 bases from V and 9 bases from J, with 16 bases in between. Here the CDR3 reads CASSYGSGESSYTF. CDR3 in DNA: TGTGCCAGCAGTTACGGTTCAGGGGAGTCGAGCTACACCTTC.

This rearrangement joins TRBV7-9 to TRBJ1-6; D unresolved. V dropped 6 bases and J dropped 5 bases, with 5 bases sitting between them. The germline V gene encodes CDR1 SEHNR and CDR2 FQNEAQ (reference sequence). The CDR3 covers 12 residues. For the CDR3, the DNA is TGTGCCAGCAGATATAATAATTCACCCCTCCACTTT. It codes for CASRYNNSPLHF.

The CDR3 DNA reads TGTGCCAGCAGCTCCCGACTAGCCCGCACAGATACGCAGTATTTT. It specifies CASSSRLARTDTQYF. The chain carries TRBV7-2 and TRBJ2-3; 7 positions agree with TRBD2. The germline V gene has CDR1 SGHTA and CDR2 FQGNSA. The V gene end was trimmed by 4 bases and the J gene end by 1 base; junction bases not matched to a gene: 5. The CDR3 contains 15 residues.